The 11 T cell receptor beta chains given below trace back to one sample, sequenced in a study of blood T cell repertoires in COVID-19. Assay: immunoSEQ multiplex PCR; the TCRdb copy retains only in-frame clones and omits some. This repertoire shows under 250,000 clones, 70% to 90% found once; its top ten account for approximately 5.1%. The sequencing sample was made of peripheral blood. The receptors shown here come from a middle-aged man with COVID-19, enrolled during active disease.

CDR3 region: CASRPGTVGTYEQYF. DNA for the CDR3: TGTGCCAGCAGACCCGGGACAGTTGGAACCTACGAGCAGTACTTC. The V gene is TRBV6-5, the J gene TRBJ2-7; 7 bases agree with TRBD1. Germline V gene sequence: CDR1 MNHEY, CDR2 SVGAGI. There are 15 residues in the CDR3. V was clipped by 6 bases and J by 2 bases; unmatched bases: 10.

This chain links TRBV19 with TRBJ2-7; 10 bases fit TRBD1. This CDR3 spans 14 amino acids. Germline V gene sequence: CDR1 LNHDA, CDR2 SQIVND (reference sequence). The trim removed 4 bases at V and 1 base at J, leaving 1 base unmatched. The CDR3 sequence is CASSRDRGSYEQYF. Here the CDR3 DNA reads TGTGCCAGTAGTAGGGACAGGGGTTCCTACGAGCAGTACTTC.

The chain carries TRBV6-5 and TRBJ2-7; TRBD1 matches at 9 bases. In germline, CDR1 is MNHEY, CDR2 SVGAGI. V shed 5 bases and J 7 bases; nucleotides not matched to a gene: 9. The CDR3 runs to 14 residues. The chain's CDR3 is CASSLGTGNREQYF. Here the CDR3 DNA reads TGTGCCAGCAGTCTCGGGACAGGGAATAGAGAGCAGTACTTC.

CDR3 sequence: CASSTTGRITDTQYF. DNA of the CDR3: TGTGCCAGCAGTACGACAGGGAGGATCACAGATACGCAGTATTTT. This sequence joins TRBV28 and TRBJ2-3, with D possibly matching TRBD1 (7 bases). This CDR3 is 15 amino acids long. Trimming removed 5 bases from V and 2 bases from J, with 14 bases in between. The germline V gene has CDR1 MDHEN and CDR2 SYDVKM.

V gene TRBV10-1 combines with J gene TRBJ2-2; weak D call: TRBD2 (5 bases). Germline V gene lookup returns CDR1 WNHNN and CDR2 SYGVQD (reference sequence). V lost 0 bases and J lost 9, with 17 bases in between. The CDR3 has 16 residues. CDR3: CASSESRGMVRRELFF. The CDR3, as DNA: TGCGCCAGCAGTGAGTCAAGAGGGATGGTACGCCGGGAGCTGTTTTTT.

There are a few counts of this clone. This chain connects TRBV24-1 to TRBJ2-2, with D possibly TRBD1 on 6 matching bases. The germline V and J ends were trimmed by 5 bases and 7 bases, with 13 bases remaining between them. Germline V gene data show CDR1 as KGHDR and CDR2 as SFDVKD. The CDR3 sequence is 14 residues long. The CDR3, as DNA: TGTGCCACCAGTGTTACAGGGCGCGGCGGGGAGCTGTTTTTT. Translated: CATSVTGRGGELFF.

V gene TRBV30 combines with J gene TRBJ1-2; TRBD1 matches 10 bases. Germline V CDR1 and CDR2: GTSNPN, SVGIG (reference sequence). V was pared by 8 bases and J by 4 bases, with 13 bases of the junction left unmatched. The CDR3 sequence is 15 residues long. This CDR3 reads CARTSSGTGVYGYTF. The DNA of the CDR3 is TGTGCCAGAACCTCCTCCGGGACAGGGGTCTATGGCTACACCTTC.

The gene calls are TRBV28 and TRBJ2-7; the match to TRBD1 covers 9 bases. The trim removed 9 bases at V and 8 bases at J, leaving 11 bases unmatched. This CDR3 contains 13 residues. Per germline, CDR1 MDHEN and CDR2 SYDVKM. CDR3 sequence: CASGTGTGFKQYF. The CDR3 nucleotides are TGTGCCAGTGGGACGGGGACAGGGTTTAAGCAGTACTTC.

In this sample, this clone turned up once. The CDR3 nucleotides are TGTGCCAGCAGCCAAGGGAGAGAAAAACTGTTTTTT. Translation: CASSQGREKLFF. The chain recombines TRBV3-1 (or the pseudogene TRBV3-2) with TRBJ1-4, with D unclear. Germline loops: CDR1 LGHDT, CDR2 YNNKEL (reference sequence). Deletions cut 1 base from V and 8 bases from J, with 5 bases between. The CDR3 runs to 12 residues.

The V and J genes are TRBV13 and TRBJ2-5, with TRBD2 matching 8 bases. V was clipped by 5 bases and J by 2 bases; unmatched bases: 13. The CDR3 consists of 17 residues. Germline V gives CDR1 PRHDT, CDR2 FYEKMQ (reference sequence). DNA for the CDR3: TGTGCCAGCAGCCAACTAACTAAGGGACTAGAACAAGAGACCCAGTACTTC. Protein product: CASSQLTKGLEQETQYF.

The chain links TRBV6-5 to TRBJ2-7, with D maybe TRBD1 (5 bases). Germline CDR1 is MNHEY and CDR2 is SVGAGI. This CDR3 has 13 amino acids. The V gene lost 8 bases and the J gene lost 1 base, with 12 bases spanning the gap. The CDR3 DNA sequence: TGTGCCAGCTACAGGCAGGAATCCTACGAGCAGTACTTC. It translates to CASYRQESYEQYF.